Shown below are 5 T cell receptor beta chains from a single sample sequenced in a study of glioma-infiltrating T cells after dendritic cell vaccination. Sequencing was performed with immunoSEQ multiplex PCR; in TCRdb, only in-frame clones are kept and a portion is missing. The table has more than 95,000 clones, around 90% seen once; the top ten hold roughly 3%. Time point of the sample: after dendritic cell vaccination, including at tumor progression/relapse. The material sequenced was blood, taken after dendritic cell vaccination. The receptors originated from a human donor with glioblastoma.

This rearrangement joins TRBV7-8 to TRBJ2-7; possibly TRBD2 for D (6 bases). The CDR3 spans 14 residues. Between the trimmed V and J ends, which lost 4 bases and 0 bases, there was a span of 10 bases. Germline V gives CDR1 SGHVS, CDR2 FQNEAQ. The CDR3 DNA sequence: TGTGCCAGCAGCTCGGGACTGATCTCCTACGAGCAGTACTTC. As protein: CASSSGLISYEQYF.

On this clone itself: At the DNA level, this CDR3 is encoded by other sequences in the same sample as well. V is TRBV19 and J is TRBJ1-1; D not resolved. Trimming removed 6 bases at V and 1 base at J, with 12 bases between. The CDR3 is made up of 14 amino acids. From germline, CDR1 is LNHDA and CDR2 SQIVND (reference sequence). The CDR3 DNA sequence: TGTGCCAGTAGCAACAGTGCCCGGAACACTGAAGCTTTCTTT. Protein product: CASSNSARNTEAFF.

As for this clone: Other DNA sequences in this specimen translate into the identical CDR3. The rearrangement links TRBV5-1 to TRBJ1-6, with 7 bases lining up with TRBD1. The CDR3 loop spans 18 amino acids. Germline V gene sequence: CDR1 SGHRS, CDR2 YFSETQ. V lost 0 bases, J lost 0 bases, and 6 bases stayed unmatched. CDR3 region: CASSLGDRGSSYNSPLHF. The CDR3, as DNA: TGCGCCAGCAGCTTGGGGGACAGAGGGAGCTCCTATAATTCACCCCTCCACTTT.

The chain couples TRBV5-1 to TRBJ1-1; 10 bases fit TRBD1. V shed 3 bases, J shed 5 bases, and the junction held 1 base outside the gene matches. Germline CDR1 SGHRS, CDR2 YFSETQ. CDR3 size: 13 residues. As DNA, the CDR3 is TGCGCCAGCAGCTGGACAGGGGGAACTGAAGCTTTCTTT. Its translation is CASSWTGGTEAFF.

V gene TRBV5-1 combines with J gene TRBJ1-2; maybe TRBD1 (5 bases). V lost 4 bases and J lost 3, with 10 bases in between. Per the germline V gene, CDR1 is SGHRS and CDR2 is YFSETQ. The CDR3 consists of 13 residues. The CDR3 DNA sequence: TGCGCCAGCAGCCCCAGGGAGGACTATGGCTACACCTTC. This translates into CASSPREDYGYTF.